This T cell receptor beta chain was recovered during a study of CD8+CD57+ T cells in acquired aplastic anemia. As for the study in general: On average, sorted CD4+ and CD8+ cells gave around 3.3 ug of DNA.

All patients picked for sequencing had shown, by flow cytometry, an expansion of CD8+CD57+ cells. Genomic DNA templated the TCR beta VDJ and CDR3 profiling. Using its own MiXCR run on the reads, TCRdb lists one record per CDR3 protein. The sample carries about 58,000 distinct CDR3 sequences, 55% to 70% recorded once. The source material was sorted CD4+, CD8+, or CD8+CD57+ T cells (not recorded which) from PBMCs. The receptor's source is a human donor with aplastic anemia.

The CDR3 coding sequence is TGTGCCAGCAGCCAAAATAATTCACCCCTCCACTTT. Protein product: CASSQNNSPLHF. The chain employs TRBV7-2 and TRBJ1-6, with no clear D. The CDR3 spans 12 residues. Trimming removed 5 bases from V and 5 bases from J, with 4 bases in between. CDR1 and CDR2 from the germline V gene are SGHTA and FQGNSA.